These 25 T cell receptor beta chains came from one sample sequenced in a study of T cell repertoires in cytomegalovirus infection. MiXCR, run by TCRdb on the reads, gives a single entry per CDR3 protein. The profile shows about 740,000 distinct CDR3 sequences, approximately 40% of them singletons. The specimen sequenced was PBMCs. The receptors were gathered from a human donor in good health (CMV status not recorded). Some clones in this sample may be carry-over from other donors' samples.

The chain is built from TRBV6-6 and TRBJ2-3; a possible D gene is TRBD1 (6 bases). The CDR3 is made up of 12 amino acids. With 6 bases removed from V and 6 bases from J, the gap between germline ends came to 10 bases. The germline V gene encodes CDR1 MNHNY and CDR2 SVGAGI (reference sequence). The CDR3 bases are TGTGCCAGCAGGCACAGGGTTGATACGCAGTATTTT. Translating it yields CASRHRVDTQYF.

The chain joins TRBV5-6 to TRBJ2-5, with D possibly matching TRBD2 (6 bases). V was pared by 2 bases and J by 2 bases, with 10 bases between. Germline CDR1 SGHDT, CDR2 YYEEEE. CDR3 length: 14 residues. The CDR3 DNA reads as TGTGCCAGCAGCTTACGACTAGAGCAAGAGACCCAGTACTTC. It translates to CASSLRLEQETQYF.

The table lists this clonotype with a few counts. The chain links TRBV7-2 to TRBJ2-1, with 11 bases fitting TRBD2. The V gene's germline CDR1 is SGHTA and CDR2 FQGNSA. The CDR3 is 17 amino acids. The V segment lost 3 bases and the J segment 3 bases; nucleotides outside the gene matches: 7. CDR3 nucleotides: TGTGCCAGCAGCTTTGCTGGGACTAGCGGCCTCTACAATGAGCAGTTCTTC. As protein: CASSFAGTSGLYNEQFF. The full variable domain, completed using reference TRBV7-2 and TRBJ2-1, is GAGVSQSPSNKVTEKGKDVELRCDPISGHTALYWYRQSLGQGLEFLIYFQGNSAPDKSGLPSDRFSAERTGGSVSTLTIQRTQQEDSAVYLCASSFAGTSGLYNEQFFGPGTRLTVL.

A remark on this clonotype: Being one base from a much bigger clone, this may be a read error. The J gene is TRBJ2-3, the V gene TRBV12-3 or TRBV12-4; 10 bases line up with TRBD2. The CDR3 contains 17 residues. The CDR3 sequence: CARSLAGGVTSTDTQYF. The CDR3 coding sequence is TGTGCCAGAAGTTTAGCGGGAGGAGTAACTAGCACAGATACGCAGTATTTT.

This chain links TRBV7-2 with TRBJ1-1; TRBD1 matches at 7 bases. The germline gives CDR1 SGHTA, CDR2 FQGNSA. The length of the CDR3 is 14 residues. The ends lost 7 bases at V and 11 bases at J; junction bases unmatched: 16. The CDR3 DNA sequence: TGTGCCAGCACCATAGGGGGCAGGCGGACAGTGGCTTTCTTT. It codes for CASTIGGRRTVAFF.

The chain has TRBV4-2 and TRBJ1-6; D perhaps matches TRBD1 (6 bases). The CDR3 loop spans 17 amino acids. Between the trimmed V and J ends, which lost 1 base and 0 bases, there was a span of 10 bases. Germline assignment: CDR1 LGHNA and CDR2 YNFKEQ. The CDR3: CASSQVTGSSYNSPLHF. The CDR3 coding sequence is TGTGCCAGCAGCCAAGTAACAGGGAGCTCCTATAATTCACCCCTCCACTTT.

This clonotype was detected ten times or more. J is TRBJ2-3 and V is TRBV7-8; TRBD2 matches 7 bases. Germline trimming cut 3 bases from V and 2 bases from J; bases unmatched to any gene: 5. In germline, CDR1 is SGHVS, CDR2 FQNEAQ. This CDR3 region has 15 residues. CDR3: CASSFSSGNTDTQYF. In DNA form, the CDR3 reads TGTGCCAGCAGCTTCTCTAGCGGAAACACAGATACGCAGTATTTT.

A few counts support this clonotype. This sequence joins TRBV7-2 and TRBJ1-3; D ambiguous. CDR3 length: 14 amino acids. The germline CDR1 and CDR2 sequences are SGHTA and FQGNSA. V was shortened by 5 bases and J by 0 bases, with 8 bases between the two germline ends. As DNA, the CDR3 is TGTGCCAGCAGCCCTTGGCCCTCTGGAAACACCATATATTTT. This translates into CASSPWPSGNTIYF.

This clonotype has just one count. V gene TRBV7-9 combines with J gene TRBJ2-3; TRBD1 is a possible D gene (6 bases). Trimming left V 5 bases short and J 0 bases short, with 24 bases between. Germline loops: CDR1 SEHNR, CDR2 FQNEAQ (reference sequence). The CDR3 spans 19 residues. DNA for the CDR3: TGTGCCAGCAGCCCCCGAACGGGACAAAGGTTCATTAGCACAGATACGCAGTATTTT. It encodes CASSPRTGQRFISTDTQYF.

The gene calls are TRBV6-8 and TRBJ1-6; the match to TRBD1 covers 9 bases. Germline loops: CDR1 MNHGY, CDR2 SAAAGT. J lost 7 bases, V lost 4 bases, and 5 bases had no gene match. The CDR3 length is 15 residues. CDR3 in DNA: TGTGCCAGCAGTTCGACAGACAGGGGGAATTCACCCCTCCACTTT. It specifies CASSSTDRGNSPLHF.

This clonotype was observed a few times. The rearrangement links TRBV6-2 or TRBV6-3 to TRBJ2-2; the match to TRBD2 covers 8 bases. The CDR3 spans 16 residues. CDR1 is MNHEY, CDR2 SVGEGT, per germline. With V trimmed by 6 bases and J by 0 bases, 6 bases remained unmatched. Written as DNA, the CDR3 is TGTGCCAGCAGGAGATTAGCGGGATCGAACACCGGGGAGCTGTTTTTT. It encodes CASRRLAGSNTGELFF.

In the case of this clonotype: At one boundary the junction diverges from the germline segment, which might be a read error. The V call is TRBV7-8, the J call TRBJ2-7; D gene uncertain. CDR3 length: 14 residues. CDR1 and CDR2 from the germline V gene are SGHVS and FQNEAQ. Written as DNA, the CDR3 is TGTGCCAGCAGTGAATTGGAAAGGTTCTACAAGCAGTACTTC. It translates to CASSELERFYKQYF.

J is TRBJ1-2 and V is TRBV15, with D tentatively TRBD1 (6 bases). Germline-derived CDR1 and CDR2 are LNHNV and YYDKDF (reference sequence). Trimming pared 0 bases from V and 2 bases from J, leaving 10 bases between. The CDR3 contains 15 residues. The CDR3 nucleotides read TGTGCCACCAGCAGAGATGGGGACAACAACTATGGCTACACCTTC. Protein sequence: CATSRDGDNNYGYTF.

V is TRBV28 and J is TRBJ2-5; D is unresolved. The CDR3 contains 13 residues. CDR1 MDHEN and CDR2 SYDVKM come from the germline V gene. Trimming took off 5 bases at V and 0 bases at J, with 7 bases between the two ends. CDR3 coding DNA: TGTGCCAGCAGTGGGCAGTACCAAGAGACCCAGTACTTC. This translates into CASSGQYQETQYF.

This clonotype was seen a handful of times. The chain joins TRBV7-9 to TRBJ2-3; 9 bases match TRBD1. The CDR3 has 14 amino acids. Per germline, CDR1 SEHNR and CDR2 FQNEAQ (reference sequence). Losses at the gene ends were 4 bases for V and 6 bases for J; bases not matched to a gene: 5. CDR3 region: CASSYPGQGDTQYF. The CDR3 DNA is TGTGCCAGCAGCTACCCGGGACAGGGCGATACGCAGTATTTT.

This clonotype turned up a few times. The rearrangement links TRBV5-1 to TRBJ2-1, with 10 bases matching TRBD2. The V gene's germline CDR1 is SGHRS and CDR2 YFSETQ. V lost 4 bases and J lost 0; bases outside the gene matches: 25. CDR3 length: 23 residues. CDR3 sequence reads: CASSNYPTSGATHSGSSYNEQFF. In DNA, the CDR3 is TGCGCCAGCAGCAACTATCCTACTAGCGGGGCTACACACTCCGGGAGCTCCTACAATGAGCAGTTCTTC.

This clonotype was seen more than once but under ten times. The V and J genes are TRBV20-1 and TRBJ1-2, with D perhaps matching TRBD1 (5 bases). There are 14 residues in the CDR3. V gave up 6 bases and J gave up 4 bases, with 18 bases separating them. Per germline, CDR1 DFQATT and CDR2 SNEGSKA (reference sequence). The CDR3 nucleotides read TGCAGTGCCGAAGTCAACGGGGGAGCCTATGGCTACACCTTC. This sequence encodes CSAEVNGGAYGYTF.

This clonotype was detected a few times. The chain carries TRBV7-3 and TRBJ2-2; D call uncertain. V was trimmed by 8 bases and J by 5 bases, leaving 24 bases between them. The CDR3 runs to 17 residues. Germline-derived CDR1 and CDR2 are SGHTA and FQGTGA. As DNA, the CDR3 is TGTGCCAGCCTACGAAACTACAAGGCGAGAGAGACCGGGGAGCTGTTTTTT. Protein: CASLRNYKARETGELFF.

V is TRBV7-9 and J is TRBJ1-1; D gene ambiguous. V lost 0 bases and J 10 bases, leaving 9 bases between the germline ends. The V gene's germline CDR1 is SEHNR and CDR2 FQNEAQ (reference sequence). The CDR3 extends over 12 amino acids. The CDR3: CASSLAPVVAFF. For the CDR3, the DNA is TGTGCCAGCAGCTTAGCTCCAGTGGTAGCTTTCTTT.

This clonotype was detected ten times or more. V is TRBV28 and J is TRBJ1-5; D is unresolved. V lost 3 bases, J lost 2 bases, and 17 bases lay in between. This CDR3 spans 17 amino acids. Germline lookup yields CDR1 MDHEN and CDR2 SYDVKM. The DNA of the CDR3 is TGTGCCAGCAGTTTGGACCGGGGAGGAGGCGGCAATCAGCCCCAGCATTTT. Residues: CASSLDRGGGGNQPQHF.

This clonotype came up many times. CDR3 sequence: CASSTDRNQPQHF. DNA for the CDR3: TGTGCCAGCAGCACGGATAGGAATCAGCCCCAGCATTTT. The chain is built from TRBV19 and TRBJ1-5; D is uncertain. CDR3 length: 13 amino acids. V was shortened by 9 bases and J by 4 bases, with 13 bases between the two germline ends. Germline V gene sequence: CDR1 LNHDA, CDR2 SQIVND (reference sequence).

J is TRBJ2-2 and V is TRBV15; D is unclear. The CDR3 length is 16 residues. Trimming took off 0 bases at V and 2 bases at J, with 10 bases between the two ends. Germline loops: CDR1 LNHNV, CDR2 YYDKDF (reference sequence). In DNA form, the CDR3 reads TGTGCCACCAGCAGAGATCGGGCACACAACACCGGGGAGCTGTTTTTT. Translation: CATSRDRAHNTGELFF.

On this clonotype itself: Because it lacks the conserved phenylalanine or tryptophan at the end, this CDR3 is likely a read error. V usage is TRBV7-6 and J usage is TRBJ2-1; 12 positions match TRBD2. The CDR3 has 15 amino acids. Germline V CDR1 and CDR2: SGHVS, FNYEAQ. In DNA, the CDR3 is TGTGCTAGCAGCCTGACTAGCGGGAGTCTCAATGAGCAGTTCTAC. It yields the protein CASSLTSGSLNEQFY.

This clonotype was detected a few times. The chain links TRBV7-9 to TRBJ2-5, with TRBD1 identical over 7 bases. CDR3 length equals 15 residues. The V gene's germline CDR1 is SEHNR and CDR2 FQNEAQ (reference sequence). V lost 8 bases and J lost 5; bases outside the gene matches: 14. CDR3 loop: CASGPRQGFEETQYF. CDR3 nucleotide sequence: TGTGCCAGCGGACCGAGACAGGGCTTTGAGGAGACCCAGTACTTC.

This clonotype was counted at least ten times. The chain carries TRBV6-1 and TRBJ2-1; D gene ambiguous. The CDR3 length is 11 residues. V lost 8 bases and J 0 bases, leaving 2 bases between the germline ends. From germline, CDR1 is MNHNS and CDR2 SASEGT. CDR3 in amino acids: CASLSYNEQFF. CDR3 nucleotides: TGTGCCAGCCTCTCCTACAATGAGCAGTTCTTC.